This paragraph covers one TCR beta chain sequence. What it binds is not known. The CDR3 extends over 16 amino acids. The V gene's germline CDR1 is MDHEN and CDR2 SYDVKM. This entry comes from a study of monozygotic twins with inflammatory bowel disease. TCRdb reprocessed the 5' RACE reads; each CDR3 protein has one entry and no DNA is given. This table holds around 370,000 distinct CDR3 sequences. Study-level findings and limits: The data offered no way to tell different T cell subtypes apart.

The specimen was blood. This chain connects TRBV28 to TRBJ2-3. The clonotype was recovered from a human donor with ulcerative colitis or Crohn's disease, or a healthy co-twin of an affected twin (not recorded which). The CDR3 sequence is CASSLSQRVSTDTQYF.